The subject of this entry is one TCR beta chain. Its antigen is not known. During its preparation, the TCRbeta library received unique molecular identifiers. TCRdb reprocessed the PCR reads with MiXCR, giving one entry per CDR3 protein. The table records hundreds of thousands of distinct CDR3 sequences, 11% of them present only once. This sample was taken from a study of T-cell reconstitution after alpha-beta-depleted transplantation in children. Study-wide results and limits: At one year after transplant, newly produced T cells mostly accounted for T-cell counts and diversity.

V was clipped by 1 base and J by 3 bases; unmatched bases: 10. Germline values: CDR1 KGHDR, CDR2 SFDVKD. This CDR3 has 18 amino acids. Sequences were derived from PBMCs, sampled before TCRalphabeta/CD19-depleted stem cell transplant. The receptor's source is a child younger than two with acute myeloid leukemia, due to receive a stem cell transplant. The chain recombines TRBV24-1 with TRBJ2-7, with 11 bases lining up with TRBD2. CDR3 bases: TGTGCCACCAGTGATTTTTACCTAGCGGGAGGACCCTACTACGAGCAGTACTTC. The encoded protein is CATSDFYLAGGPYYEQYF.